What follows are 11 T cell receptor beta chains derived from one specimen sequenced in a study of cytomegalovirus exposure and HLA in healthy donors (dated by TCRdb to 2016 to 2017). The library came from the immunoSEQ multiplex PCR assay. A mixture of 60 forward primers for TCR Vbeta segments and 13 reverse primers for TCR Jbeta segments was used in the multiplex PCR. TCRdb mirrors the immuneACCESS table, restricted to in-frame sequences. Some clones are absent from its copies; in checked studies, under half trace to an unresolved V gene, and the reason for the others is unknown. The sample records more than 150,000 clones, under 80% of which are singletons. The ten largest clones take up over 2% of the sample. Sequencing was performed on PBMCs. These receptors came from a woman aged 25 to 45 in good health and CMV-seropositive.

This clone was observed a handful of times. The junction shows a germline mismatch at one end, possibly a read error. The chain joins TRBV7-9 to TRBJ2-3; 13 bases align to TRBD2. Germline CDR1 and CDR2: SEHNR and FQNEAQ (reference sequence). The CDR3 length is 19 residues. The CDR3 DNA follows: TGTTCCAGCAGCCCCTTACTAGCGGGGGGGCCCGCTTCGACAGATACGCAGTATTTT. Translation: CSSSPLLAGGPASTDTQYF. Full variable domain (outside the CDR3, taken from reference TRBV7-9 and TRBJ2-3): DTGVSQNPRHKITKRGQNVTFRCDPISEHNRLYWYRQTLGQGPEFLTYFQNEAQLEKSRLLSDRFSAERPKGSFSTLEIQRTEQGDSAMYLCSSSPLLAGGPASTDTQYFGPGTRLTVL.

This chain joins TRBV4-2 and TRBJ2-1, with TRBD2 identical over 12 bases. V lost 1 base and J lost 0; bases outside the gene matches: 7. Germline CDR1 is LGHNA and CDR2 is YNFKEQ. This CDR3 comprises 19 residues. Here the CDR3 reads CASSQVLAGGVSSYNEQFF. CDR3 DNA sequence: TGTGCCAGCAGCCAAGTCCTAGCGGGGGGGGTAAGCTCCTACAATGAGCAGTTCTTC.

This rearrangement joins TRBV23-1 to TRBJ2-1; D remains ambiguous. TRBV23-1 is an ORF, with its function uncertain. This CDR3 contains 12 residues. Trimming took off 4 bases at V and 6 bases at J, with 7 bases between the two ends. The CDR3 loop is CASSPWANEQFF. The CDR3 region has the DNA TGCGCCAGCAGTCCCTGGGCCAATGAGCAGTTCTTC.

This clone was recorded a few times. The chain combines TRBV11-3 with TRBJ1-6; TRBD1 is a possible D gene (6 bases). The CDR3 is 17 residues long. V shed 2 bases and J shed 7 bases, with 18 bases lying between them. Germline-derived CDR1 and CDR2 are SGHNT and YENEEA. As DNA, the CDR3 is TGTGCCAGCAGCTTACTACAGGGTGGGGTGGGCAATTCACCCCTCCACTTT. This sequence encodes CASSLLQGGVGNSPLHF.

The chain uses TRBV28 and TRBJ2-7; D call uncertain. The CDR3 is made up of 11 amino acids. V gave up 6 bases and J gave up 2 bases, with 5 bases separating them. CDR1 is MDHEN, CDR2 SYDVKM, per germline. This chain's CDR3 is CASRTTYEQYF. As DNA, the CDR3 is TGTGCCAGCAGAACAACCTACGAGCAGTACTTC.

In this sample, this clone turned up once. V and J are TRBV4-3 and TRBJ2-3; 10 bases match TRBD2. CDR1 and CDR2 (germline): LGHNA, YSLEER. CDR3 length: 17 amino acids. Losses at the gene ends were 1 base for V and 4 bases for J; bases not matched to a gene: 8. The CDR3 sequence is CASSQGGAAGGPDTQYF. In DNA, the CDR3 is TGCGCCAGCAGCCAAGGGGGGGCAGCGGGGGGGCCAGATACGCAGTATTTT.

The chain has TRBV30 and TRBJ1-5, with D tentatively TRBD1 (6 bases). The CDR3 consists of 15 residues. CDR1 GTSNPN and CDR2 SVGIG come from the germline V gene (reference sequence). V gave up 5 bases and J gave up 6 bases, with 20 bases separating them. The CDR3 DNA sequence: TGTGCCTGGGGGGGGGCGTGGGGGGCTGGTCAGCCCCAGCATTTT. The encoded protein is CAWGGAWGAGQPQHF.

The chain links TRBV6-5 to TRBJ2-7; a possible D gene is TRBD2 (7 bases). The germline CDR1 and CDR2 sequences are MNHEY and SVGAGI. V gave up 4 bases and J gave up 3 bases, with 19 bases separating them. This CDR3 is built from 16 residues. CDR3 in DNA: TGTGCCAGCAGTTTCCTTCTGGGGGGGCGACTCTACGAGCAGTACTTC. Translating gives CASSFLLGGRLYEQYF.

This clone came up once. The chain joins TRBV9 to TRBJ2-6, with TRBD1 matching 7 bases. After removal of 4 bases from V and 0 bases from J, the junction contained 7 bases not matched to a gene. Germline assignment: CDR1 SGDLS and CDR2 YYNGEE. The CDR3 spans 17 residues. CDR3 sequence: CASSLDRVGSGANVLTF. The CDR3 DNA reads as TGTGCCAGCAGCCTAGACAGGGTAGGCTCTGGGGCCAACGTCCTGACTTTC.

CDR3: CASSPGLAGGRGNQETQYF. The CDR3 DNA sequence: TGCGCCAGCAGCCCGGGACTAGCGGGGGGGCGGGGAAACCAAGAGACCCAGTACTTC. The genes are TRBV4-3 and TRBJ2-5; 16 bases are a match to TRBD2. There are 19 residues in the CDR3. With V trimmed by 4 bases and J by 0 bases, 8 bases remained unmatched. Germline CDR1 LGHNA, CDR2 YSLEER.

J is TRBJ2-5 and V is TRBV11-2; D ambiguous. The CDR3 length is 14 residues. The germline V and J ends were trimmed by 2 bases and 2 bases, with 9 bases remaining between them. Per germline, CDR1 SGHAT and CDR2 FQNNGV. The CDR3 bases are TGTGCCAGCAGCTTATTTCAGACACAAGAGACCCAGTACTTC. This codes for CASSLFQTQETQYF.